This entry is about one TCR beta chain. In the original workflow: Amplified reference gene primers provided the basis for estimating nucleated cell counts. Profiled with immunoSEQ multiplex PCR; TCRdb holds only in-frame clones, not every one. The V and J calls and clone size come from that table; D and trimming were worked out from the DNA. The sample includes some 200,000 clones, over 70% of them seen just once. The data belong to a study of blood T cell repertoires in COVID-19. Background on the study: The study drew acute and convalescent COVID-19 samples from the United States, Italy and Spain. Sample material is recorded as cDNA or gDNA derived from T cells, B-cell-depleted T cells, or PBMCs.

Germline V gives CDR1 GTSNPN, CDR2 SVGIG (reference sequence). Trimming took off 2 bases at V and 5 bases at J, with 10 bases between the two ends. This CDR3 is 12 amino acids long. The sequencing sample was made of peripheral blood. The source is a woman in her 70s with acute or convalescent COVID-19. This chain links TRBV30 with TRBJ2-7; the D gene is possibly TRBD1 (5 bases). CDR3 coding DNA: TGTGCCTGGAGTACAGGTTATGACGAGCAGTACTTC. Translation gives CAWSTGYDEQYF.